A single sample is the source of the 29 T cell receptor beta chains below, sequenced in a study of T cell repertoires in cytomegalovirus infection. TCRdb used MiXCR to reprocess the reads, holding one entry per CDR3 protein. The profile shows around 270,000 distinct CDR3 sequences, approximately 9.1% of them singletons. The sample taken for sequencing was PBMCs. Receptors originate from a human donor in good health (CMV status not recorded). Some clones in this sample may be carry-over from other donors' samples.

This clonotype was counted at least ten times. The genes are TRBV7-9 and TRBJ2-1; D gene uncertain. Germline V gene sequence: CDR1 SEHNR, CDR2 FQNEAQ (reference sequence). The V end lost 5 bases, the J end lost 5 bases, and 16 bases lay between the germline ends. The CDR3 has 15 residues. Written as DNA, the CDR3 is TGTGCCAGCAGCCCCCGAGCGCAAGGGAACAATGAGCAGTTCTTC. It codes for CASSPRAQGNNEQFF.

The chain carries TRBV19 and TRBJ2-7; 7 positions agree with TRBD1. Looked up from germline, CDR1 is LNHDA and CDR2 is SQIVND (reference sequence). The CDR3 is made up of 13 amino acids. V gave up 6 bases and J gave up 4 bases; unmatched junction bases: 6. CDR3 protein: CASRAAGGYEQYF. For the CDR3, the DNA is TGTGCCAGTAGAGCGGCAGGGGGTTACGAGCAGTACTTC.

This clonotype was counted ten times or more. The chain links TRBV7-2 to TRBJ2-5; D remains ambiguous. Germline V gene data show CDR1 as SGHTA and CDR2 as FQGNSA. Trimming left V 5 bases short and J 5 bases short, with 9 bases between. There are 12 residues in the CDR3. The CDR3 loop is CASSPSLETQYF. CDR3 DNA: TGTGCCAGCAGCCCCAGCTTGGAGACCCAGTACTTC.

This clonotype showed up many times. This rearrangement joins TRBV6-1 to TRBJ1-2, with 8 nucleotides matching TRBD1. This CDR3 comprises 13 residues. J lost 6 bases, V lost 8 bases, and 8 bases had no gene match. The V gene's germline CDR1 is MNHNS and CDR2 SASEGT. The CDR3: CASRPAGGNGYTF. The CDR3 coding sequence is TGTGCCAGCCGCCCGGCAGGGGGCAATGGCTACACCTTC.

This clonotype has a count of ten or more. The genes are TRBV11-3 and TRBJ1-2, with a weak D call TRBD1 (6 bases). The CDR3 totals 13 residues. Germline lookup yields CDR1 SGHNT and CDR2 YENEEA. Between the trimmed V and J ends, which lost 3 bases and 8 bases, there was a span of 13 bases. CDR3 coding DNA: TGTGCCAGCAGCTTGGGGGGCACGCGCGGCTACACCTTC. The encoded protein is CASSLGGTRGYTF. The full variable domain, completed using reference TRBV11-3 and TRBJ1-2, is EAGVVQSPRYKIIEKKQPVAFWCNPISGHNTLYWYLQNLGQGPELLIRYENEEAVDDSQLPKDRFSAERLKGVDSTLKIQPAELGDSAVYLCASSLGGTRGYTFGSGTRLTVV.

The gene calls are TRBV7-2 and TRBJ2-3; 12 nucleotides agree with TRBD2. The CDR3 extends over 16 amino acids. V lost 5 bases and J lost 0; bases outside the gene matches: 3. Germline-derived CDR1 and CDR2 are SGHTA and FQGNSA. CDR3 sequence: CASSGTSGLSTDTQYF. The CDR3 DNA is TGTGCCAGCAGCGGGACTAGCGGGTTGAGCACAGATACGCAGTATTTT.

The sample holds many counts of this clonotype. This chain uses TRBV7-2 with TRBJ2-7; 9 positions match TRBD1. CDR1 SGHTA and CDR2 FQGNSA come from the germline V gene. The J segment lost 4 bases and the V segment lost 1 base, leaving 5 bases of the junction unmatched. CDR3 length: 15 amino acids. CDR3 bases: TGTGCCAGCAGCTTAGGGGACAGGGTCAAATACGAGCAGTACTTC. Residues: CASSLGDRVKYEQYF.

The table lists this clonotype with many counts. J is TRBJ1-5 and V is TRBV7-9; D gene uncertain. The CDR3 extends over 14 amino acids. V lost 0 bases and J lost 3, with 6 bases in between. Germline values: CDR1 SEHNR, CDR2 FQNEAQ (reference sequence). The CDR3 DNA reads TGTGCCAGCAGCTTAGCACTGCCCAATCAGCCCCAGCATTTT. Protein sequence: CASSLALPNQPQHF.

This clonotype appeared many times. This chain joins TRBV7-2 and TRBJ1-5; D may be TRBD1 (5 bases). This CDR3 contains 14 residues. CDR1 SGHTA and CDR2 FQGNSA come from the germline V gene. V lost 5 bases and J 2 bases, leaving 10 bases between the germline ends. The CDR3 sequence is CASSHRWGNQPQHF. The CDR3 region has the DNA TGTGCCAGCAGCCACAGGTGGGGCAATCAGCCCCAGCATTTT. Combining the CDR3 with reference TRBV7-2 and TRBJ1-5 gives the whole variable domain GAGVSQSPSNKVTEKGKDVELRCDPISGHTALYWYRQSLGQGLEFLIYFQGNSAPDKSGLPSDRFSAERTGGSVSTLTIQRTQQEDSAVYLCASSHRWGNQPQHFGDGTRLSIL.

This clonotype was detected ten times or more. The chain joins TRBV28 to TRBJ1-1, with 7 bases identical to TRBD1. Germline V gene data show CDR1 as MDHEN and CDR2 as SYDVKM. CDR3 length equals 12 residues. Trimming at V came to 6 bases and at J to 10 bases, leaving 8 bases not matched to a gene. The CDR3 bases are TGTGCCAGCAGGGTGGCAACAGGGGTAGCTTTCTTT. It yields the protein CASRVATGVAFF.

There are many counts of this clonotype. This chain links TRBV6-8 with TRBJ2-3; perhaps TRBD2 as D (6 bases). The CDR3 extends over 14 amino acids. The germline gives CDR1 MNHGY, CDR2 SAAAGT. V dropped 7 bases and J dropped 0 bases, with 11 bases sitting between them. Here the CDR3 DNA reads TGTGCCAGCACCCGGGACTGGAGCACAGATACGCAGTATTTT. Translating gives CASTRDWSTDTQYF.

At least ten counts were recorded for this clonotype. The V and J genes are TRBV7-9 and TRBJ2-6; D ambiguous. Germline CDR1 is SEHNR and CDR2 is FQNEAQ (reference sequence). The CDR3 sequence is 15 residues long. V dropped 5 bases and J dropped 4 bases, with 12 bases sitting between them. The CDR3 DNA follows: TGTGCCAGCAGCCTCCTGTGGTCCGGGGCCAACGTCCTGACTTTC. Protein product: CASSLLWSGANVLTF. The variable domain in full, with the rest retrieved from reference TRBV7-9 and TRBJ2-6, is DTGVSQNPRHKITKRGQNVTFRCDPISEHNRLYWYRQTLGQGPEFLTYFQNEAQLEKSRLLSDRFSAERPKGSFSTLEIQRTEQGDSAMYLCASSLLWSGANVLTFGAGSRLTVL.

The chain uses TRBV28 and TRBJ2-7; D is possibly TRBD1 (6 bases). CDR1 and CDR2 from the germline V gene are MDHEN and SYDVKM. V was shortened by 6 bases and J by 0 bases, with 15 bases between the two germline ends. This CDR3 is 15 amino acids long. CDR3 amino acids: CASRGDRRRSYEQYF. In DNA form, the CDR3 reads TGTGCCAGCAGGGGTGACAGGCGACGCTCCTACGAGCAGTACTTC.

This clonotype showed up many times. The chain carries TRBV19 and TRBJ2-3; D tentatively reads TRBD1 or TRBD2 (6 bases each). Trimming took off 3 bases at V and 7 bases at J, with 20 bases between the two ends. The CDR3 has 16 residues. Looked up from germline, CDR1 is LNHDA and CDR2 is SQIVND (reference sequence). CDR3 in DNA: TGTGCCAGTAGTATTGCCCCCGGGGGCCTATTTTATACGCAGTATTTT. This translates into CASSIAPGGLFYTQYF.

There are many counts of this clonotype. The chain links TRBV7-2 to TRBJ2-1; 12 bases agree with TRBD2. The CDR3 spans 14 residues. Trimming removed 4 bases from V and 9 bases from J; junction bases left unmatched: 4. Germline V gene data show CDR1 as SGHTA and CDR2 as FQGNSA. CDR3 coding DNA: TGTGCCAGCAGCTACGGACTAGCGGGACTTGAGCAGTTCTTC. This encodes CASSYGLAGLEQFF. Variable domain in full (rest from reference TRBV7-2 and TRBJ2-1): GAGVSQSPSNKVTEKGKDVELRCDPISGHTALYWYRQSLGQGLEFLIYFQGNSAPDKSGLPSDRFSAERTGGSVSTLTIQRTQQEDSAVYLCASSYGLAGLEQFFGPGTRLTVL.

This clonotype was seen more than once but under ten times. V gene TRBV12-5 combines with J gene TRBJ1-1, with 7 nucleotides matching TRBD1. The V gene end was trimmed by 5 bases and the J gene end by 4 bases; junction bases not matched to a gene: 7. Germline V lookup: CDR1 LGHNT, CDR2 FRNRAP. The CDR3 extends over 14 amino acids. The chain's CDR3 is CASGIGQAGTEAFF. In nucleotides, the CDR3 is TGTGCTAGTGGTATAGGACAGGCGGGCACTGAAGCTTTCTTT. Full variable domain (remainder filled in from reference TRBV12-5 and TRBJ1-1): DARVTQTPRHKVTEMGQEVTMRCQPILGHNTVFWYRQTMMQGLELLAYFRNRAPLDDSGMPKDRFSAEMPDATLATLKIQPSEPRDSAVYFCASGIGQAGTEAFFGQGTRLTVV.

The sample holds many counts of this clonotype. Here the CDR3 reads CASRLTGDYGYTF. DNA of the CDR3: TGTGCCAGCAGACTTACAGGGGACTATGGCTACACCTTC. This chain links TRBV5-5 with TRBJ1-2, with 7 bases that match TRBD1. Looked up from germline, CDR1 is SGHKS and CDR2 is YYEKEE (reference sequence). CDR3 length equals 13 residues. Losses at the gene ends were 5 bases for V and 3 bases for J; bases not matched to a gene: 4.

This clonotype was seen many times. CDR3 nucleotide sequence: TGTGCCAGCAGCGACACCGGGAGGGCAGCTTTCTTT. It specifies CASSDTGRAAFF. J is TRBJ1-1 and V is TRBV7-2, with D hard to call. Germline lookup yields CDR1 SGHTA and CDR2 FQGNSA. V was pared by 5 bases and J by 10 bases, with 14 bases between. This CDR3 comprises 12 residues.

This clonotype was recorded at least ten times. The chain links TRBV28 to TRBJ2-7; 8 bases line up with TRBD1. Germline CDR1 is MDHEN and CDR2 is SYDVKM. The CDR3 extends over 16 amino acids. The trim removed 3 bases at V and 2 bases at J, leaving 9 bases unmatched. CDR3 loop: CASSFQGARQAYEQYF. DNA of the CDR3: TGTGCCAGCAGTTTCCAGGGGGCAAGACAGGCCTACGAGCAGTACTTC.

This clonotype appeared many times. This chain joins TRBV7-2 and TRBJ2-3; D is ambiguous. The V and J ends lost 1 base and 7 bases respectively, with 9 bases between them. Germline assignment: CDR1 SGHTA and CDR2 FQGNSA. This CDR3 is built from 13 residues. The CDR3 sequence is CASSLEVVNTQYF. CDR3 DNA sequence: TGTGCCAGCAGCTTAGAGGTTGTGAATACGCAGTATTTT.

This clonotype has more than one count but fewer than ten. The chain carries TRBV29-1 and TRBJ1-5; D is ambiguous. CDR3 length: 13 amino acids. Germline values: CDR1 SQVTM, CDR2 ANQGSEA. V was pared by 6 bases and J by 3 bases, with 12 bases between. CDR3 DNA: TGCAGCGTCCAAGACGGTGACAATCAGCCCCAGCATTTT. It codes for CSVQDGDNQPQHF.

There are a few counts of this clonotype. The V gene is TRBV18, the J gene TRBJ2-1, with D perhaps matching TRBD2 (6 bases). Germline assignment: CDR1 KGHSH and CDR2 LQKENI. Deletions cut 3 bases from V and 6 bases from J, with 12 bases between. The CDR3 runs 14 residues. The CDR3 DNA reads TGTGCCAGCTCACCCCCGACTAGGCCCAATGAGCAGTTCTTC. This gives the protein CASSPPTRPNEQFF.

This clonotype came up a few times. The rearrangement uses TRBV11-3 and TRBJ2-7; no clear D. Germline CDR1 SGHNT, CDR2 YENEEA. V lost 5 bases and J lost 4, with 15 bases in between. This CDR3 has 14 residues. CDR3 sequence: CASSDSMVEYEQYF. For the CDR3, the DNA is TGTGCCAGCAGCGATAGTATGGTAGAATACGAGCAGTACTTC.

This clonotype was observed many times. DNA of the CDR3: TGTGCCAGCAGTCCTGCTAGCCTATTACCCTACGAGCAGTACTTC. Amino acid sequence: CASSPASLLPYEQYF. This chain joins TRBV12-3 or TRBV12-4 and TRBJ2-7; D is perhaps TRBD2 (5 bases). The CDR3 covers 15 residues. Trimming removed 5 bases at V and 2 bases at J, with 16 bases between.

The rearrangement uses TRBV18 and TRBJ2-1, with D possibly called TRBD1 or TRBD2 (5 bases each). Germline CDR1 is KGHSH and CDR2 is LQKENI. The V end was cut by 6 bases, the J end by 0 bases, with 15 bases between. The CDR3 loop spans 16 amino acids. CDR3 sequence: CASSPGTPSSYNEQFF. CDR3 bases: TGTGCCAGCTCGCCCGGGACGCCAAGCTCCTACAATGAGCAGTTCTTC.

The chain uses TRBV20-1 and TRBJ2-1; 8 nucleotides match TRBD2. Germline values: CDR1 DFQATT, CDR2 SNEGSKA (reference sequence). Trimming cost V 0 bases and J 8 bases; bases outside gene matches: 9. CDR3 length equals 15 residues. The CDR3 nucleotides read TGCAGTGCTAGAGATTTTCGGGAGGGCAAATATGAGCAGTTCTTC. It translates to CSARDFREGKYEQFF.

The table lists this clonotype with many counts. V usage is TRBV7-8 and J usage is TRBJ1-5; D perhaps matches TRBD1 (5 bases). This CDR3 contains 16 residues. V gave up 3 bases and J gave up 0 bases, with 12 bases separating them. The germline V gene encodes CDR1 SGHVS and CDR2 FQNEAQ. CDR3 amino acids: CASSFLRGNSNQPQHF. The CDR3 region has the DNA TGTGCCAGCAGCTTTTTGAGGGGCAATAGCAATCAGCCCCAGCATTTT.

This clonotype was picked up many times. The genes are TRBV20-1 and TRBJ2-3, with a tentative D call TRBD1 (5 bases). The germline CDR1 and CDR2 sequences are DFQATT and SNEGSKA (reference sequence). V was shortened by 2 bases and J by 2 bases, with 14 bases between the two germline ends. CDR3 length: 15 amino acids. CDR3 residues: CSARKNQGLTDTQYF. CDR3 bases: TGCAGTGCTAGAAAAAATCAGGGCCTCACAGATACGCAGTATTTT.

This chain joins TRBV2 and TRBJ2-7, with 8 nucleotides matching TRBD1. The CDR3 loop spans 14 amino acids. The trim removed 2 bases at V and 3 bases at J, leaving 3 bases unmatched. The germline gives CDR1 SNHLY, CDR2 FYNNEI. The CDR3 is CASSERTGIYEQYF. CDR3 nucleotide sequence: TGTGCCAGCAGTGAAAGGACAGGGATCTACGAGCAGTACTTC.